This is a list of T cell receptor beta chains from one sample in a study of blood T cell repertoires in COVID-19. The repertoire was sequenced with immunoSEQ multiplex PCR; TCRdb's copy has only in-frame clones and lacks some. Counted here are 95,000 to 110,000 clones, about four fifths occurring once; the ten biggest clones make up roughly 4.3%. Sequencing was performed on peripheral blood. Source of these receptors: a human donor in a cohort sampled during active COVID-19. The CDR3 runs from the conserved cysteine through the conserved F or W. D genes are given only for firm matches. Clone size is shown for a subset of rows, as once, few, many or a class of expanded clone.

V,D,J,size,length,CDR3,DNA
TRBV6-2/TRBV6-3,TRBD1,TRBJ1-1,once,12,CASSYVSTGPLF,TGTGCCAGCAGTTACGTCTCGACAGGGCCCCTTTTT
TRBV7-9,TRBD1,TRBJ2-2,-,19,CASSHTIRTGPASTGELFF,TGTGCCAGCAGCCACACCATCCGGACAGGTCCCGCGAGCACCGGGGAGCTGTTTTTT
TRBV27,TRBD1,TRBJ2-7,-,13,CASSPGTGDEQYF,TGTGCCAGCAGTCCCGGGACAGGGGATGAGCAGTACTTC
TRBV5-5,-,TRBJ1-3,-,13,CASSHGQGNTIYF,TGTGCCAGCAGCCACGGACAGGGAAACACCATATATTTT
TRBV4-3,-,TRBJ1-2,once,17,CASSQDLARAANYGYTF,TGCGCCAGCAGCCAAGATCTTGCCAGGGCGGCTAACTATGGCTACACCTTC
TRBV18,TRBD1,TRBJ2-3,-,16,CASSSSRDRGADTQYF,TGTGCCAGCTCATCCTCCCGGGACAGGGGAGCAGATACGCAGTATTTT
TRBV27,TRBD1,TRBJ1-1,-,14,CASSPRTGSTEAFF,TGTGCCAGCAGTCCGAGGACAGGGAGCACTGAAGCTTTCTTT
TRBV28,-,TRBJ1-6,-,12,CASSVTSSPLHF,TGTGCCAGCAGTGTAACTAGTTCACCCCTCCACTTT
TRBV28,TRBD1,TRBJ1-5,few,14,CASNRQGGNQPQHF,TGTGCCAGCAACCGACAGGGGGGCAATCAGCCCCAGCATTTT
TRBV6-5,-,TRBJ1-6,-,14,CASSYSGRNSPLHF,TGTGCCAGCAGTTACTCTGGGCGTAATTCACCCCTCCACTTT
TRBV7-3,-,TRBJ2-7,-,13,CASSAGIIDEQYF,TGTGCCAGCAGCGCCGGGATTATCGACGAGCAGTACTTC
TRBV29-1,TRBD1,TRBJ2-3,-,13,CSVGDRSTDTQYF,TGCAGCGTTGGGGACAGGAGCACAGATACGCAGTATTTT
TRBV4-3,TRBD2,TRBJ2-5,-,15,CASSREGHRQETQYF,TGCGCCAGCTCGCGGGAGGGCCATAGGCAAGAGACCCAGTACTTC
TRBV13,-,TRBJ1-3,-,13,CASRQGTGNTIYF,TGTGCCAGCAGACAGGGAACTGGAAACACCATATATTTT
TRBV7-2,TRBD1,TRBJ1-2,-,15,CASSLGQGKNYGYTF,TGTGCCAGCAGCTTGGGACAGGGAAAGAACTATGGCTACACCTTC
TRBV5-5,-,TRBJ1-2,-,14,CASSSHQGNYGYTF,TGTGCCAGCAGCTCCCACCAGGGTAATTATGGCTACACCTTC
TRBV29-1,TRBD1,TRBJ1-2,-,13,CSVEDRGSYGYTF,TGCAGCGTTGAGGACAGGGGCAGCTATGGCTACACCTTC
TRBV5-1,-,TRBJ2-3,once,14,CASSLVGAADTQYF,TGCGCCAGCAGCTTGGTGGGGGCGGCAGATACGCAGTATTTT
TRBV11-1,-,TRBJ1-1,-,14,CASSSEGGGTGAFF,TGTGCCAGCAGCTCTGAAGGTGGAGGGACGGGAGCTTTCTTT
TRBV7-2,-,TRBJ2-7,many,12,CASSLSAYEQYF,TGTGCCAGCAGCTTAAGCGCCTACGAGCAGTACTTC
TRBV3-1/TRBV3-2,TRBD1,TRBJ1-2,-,15,CASSQDLQGAYGYTF,TGTGCCAGCAGCCAAGATTTGCAGGGGGCCTATGGCTACACCTTC
TRBV5-4,TRBD2,TRBJ2-1,-,15,CASSSRSSGSNEQFF,TGTGCCAGCAGCTCCAGGTCTAGCGGAAGCAATGAGCAGTTCTTC
TRBV11-1,TRBD2,TRBJ2-7,once,14,CASSLRLAGEEQYF,TGTGCCAGCAGCTTACGACTAGCGGGAGAAGAGCAGTACTTC
TRBV15,TRBD1,TRBJ1-5,-,18,CATSRDGQLSGGNQPQHF,TGTGCCACCAGCAGAGATGGCCAATTATCAGGGGGGAATCAGCCCCAGCATTTT
TRBV7-2,-,TRBJ2-4,-,14,CASSLRGAKNIQYF,TGTGCCAGCAGCTTAAGAGGTGCTAAAAACATTCAGTACTTC
TRBV6-5,TRBD1,TRBJ1-1,-,12,CASKRTGYEAFF,TGTGCCAGCAAACGGACAGGCTATGAAGCTTTCTTT
TRBV6-4,TRBD2,TRBJ2-1,few,16,CASSDSSSGSYNEQFF,TGTGCCAGCAGTGACTCGTCTAGCGGGAGTTACAATGAGCAGTTCTTC
TRBV7-2,TRBD1,TRBJ1-4,-,15,CASSPDRITNEKLFF,TGTGCCAGCAGCCCGGACAGGATAACTAATGAAAAACTGTTTTTT
TRBV13,-,TRBJ1-2,-,15,CASSLQRQGLYGYTF,TGTGCCAGCAGCTTACAGCGGCAGGGGCTCTATGGCTACACCTTC
TRBV6-5,-,TRBJ1-1,-,13,CASSYRPGLEAFF,TGTGCCAGCAGTTACCGGCCGGGACTAGAAGCTTTCTTT
TRBV9,TRBD2,TRBJ2-1,-,19,CASSVDPLAGGPSGNEQFF,TGTGCCAGCAGCGTAGATCCCCTAGCGGGAGGGCCCTCTGGCAATGAGCAGTTCTTC
TRBV7-8,TRBD2,TRBJ2-1,-,13,CASSTSGRDEQFF,TGTGCCAGCAGCACTAGCGGGAGAGATGAGCAGTTCTTC
TRBV4-3,-,TRBJ2-1,-,20,CASSQTAGGVGLIGGNEQFF,TGCGCCAGCAGCCAAACGGCAGGGGGAGTAGGTCTCATCGGGGGCAATGAGCAGTTCTTC
TRBV6-5,-,TRBJ1-3,once,14,CASTGLLSGNTIYF,TGTGCCAGCACTGGCCTGCTCTCTGGAAACACCATATATTTT
TRBV11-2,-,TRBJ2-5,-,14,CASSLVREQETQYF,TGTGCCAGCAGCTTAGTACGGGAGCAAGAGACCCAGTACTTC
TRBV5-4,-,TRBJ2-2,-,16,CASSLGGRTNTGELFF,TGTGCCAGCAGCTTGGGCGGCCGAACGAACACCGGGGAGCTGTTTTTT
TRBV27,-,TRBJ2-3,once,11,CASSFKNTQYF,TGTGCCAGCAGTTTTAAAAATACGCAGTATTTT
TRBV10-3,-,TRBJ2-2,-,14,CATQQEPNTGELFF,TGTGCCACTCAACAGGAGCCGAACACCGGGGAGCTGTTTTTT
TRBV20-1,TRBD1,TRBJ1-5,-,17,CSASTGGGKNSNQPQHF,TGCAGTGCTAGTACAGGGGGCGGAAAAAATAGCAATCAGCCCCAGCATTTT
TRBV9,TRBD2,TRBJ2-1,-,15,CASSALAGGYNEQFF,TGTGCCAGCAGTGCCCTAGCGGGAGGTTACAATGAGCAGTTCTTC
TRBV6-1,-,TRBJ1-2,-,15,CASSEAHRAPYGYTF,TGTGCCAGCAGTGAAGCGCACAGAGCTCCCTATGGCTACACCTTC
TRBV4-2,-,TRBJ2-5,-,14,CASSQGLSQETQYF,TGTGCCAGCAGCCAAGGTCTCAGCCAAGAGACCCAGTACTTC
TRBV5-4,TRBD2,TRBJ2-3,-,16,CASSAGLAGGTDTQYF,TGTGCCAGCAGCGCGGGACTAGCGGGAGGCACAGATACGCAGTATTTT
TRBV7-2,TRBD1,TRBJ2-3,-,15,CASSFDRGGTDTQYF,TGTGCCAGCAGCTTTGACAGGGGTGGCACAGATACGCAGTATTTT
TRBV10-3,-,TRBJ1-6,-,16,CAISDRDPGDNSPLHF,TGTGCCATCAGTGACCGCGATCCCGGTGATAATTCACCCCTCCACTTT
TRBV3-1/TRBV3-2,-,TRBJ1-2,-,15,CASSQAGRGGYGYTF,TGTGCCAGCAGCCAAGCGGGTAGGGGAGGGTATGGCTACACCTTC
TRBV19,-,TRBJ2-2,-,13,CASTTGSRGELFF,TGTGCCAGTACAACAGGGTCGAGGGGGGAGCTGTTTTTT
TRBV6-2/TRBV6-3,TRBD2,TRBJ2-1,-,14,CASSLRGTSNEQFF,TGTGCCAGCAGTTTAAGGGGGACTAGCAATGAGCAGTTCTTC
TRBV28,TRBD1,TRBJ1-2,-,14,CASRVGTANYGYTF,TGTGCCAGCAGGGTCGGGACAGCTAACTATGGCTACACCTTC
TRBV7-6,TRBD1,TRBJ1-6,-,16,CASSPSPGTVNSPLHF,TGTGCCAGCAGCCCATCCCCCGGGACAGTTAATTCACCCCTCCACTTT
TRBV28,-,TRBJ1-5,-,15,CASSLLGGLRQPQHF,TGTGCCAGCAGTTTATTGGGAGGGCTTCGGCAGCCCCAGCATTTT